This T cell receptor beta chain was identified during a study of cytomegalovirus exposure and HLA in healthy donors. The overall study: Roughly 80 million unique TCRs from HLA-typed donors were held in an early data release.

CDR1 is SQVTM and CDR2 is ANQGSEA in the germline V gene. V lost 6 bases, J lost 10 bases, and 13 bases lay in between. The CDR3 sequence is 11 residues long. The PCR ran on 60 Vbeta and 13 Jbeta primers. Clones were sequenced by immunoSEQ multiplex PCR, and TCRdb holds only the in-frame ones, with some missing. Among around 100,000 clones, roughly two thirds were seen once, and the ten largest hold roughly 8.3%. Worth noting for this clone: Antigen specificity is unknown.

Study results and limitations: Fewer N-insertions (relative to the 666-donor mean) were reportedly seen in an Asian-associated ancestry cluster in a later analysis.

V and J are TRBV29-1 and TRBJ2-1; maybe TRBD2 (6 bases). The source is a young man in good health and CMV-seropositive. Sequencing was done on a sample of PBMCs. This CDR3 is CSVSRGNEQFF. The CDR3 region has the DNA TGCAGCGTCTCACGCGGGAACGAGCAGTTCTTC.